This record concerns one T cell receptor beta chain sequence. This record belongs to a study of control samples from healthy donors and cancer patients. V was shortened by 6 bases and J by 2 bases, with 11 bases between the two germline ends. Germline V gene lookup returns CDR1 LNHDA and CDR2 SQIVND (reference sequence). This CDR3 contains 14 residues. Clones were read by immunoSEQ multiplex PCR, and TCRdb kept only the in-frame ones, dropping some. Among 130,000 or so clones, approximately 87% were seen once, and the ten largest hold roughly 3%. The sequencing input was blood. The receptor was isolated from a man between 60 and 75 years old in good health. This sequence joins TRBV19 and TRBJ1-3; D perhaps matches TRBD1 (6 bases). The CDR3 sequence is CASSFDRTGNTIYF. CDR3 DNA: TGTGCCAGTAGCTTCGACAGGACTGGAAACACCATATATTTT.